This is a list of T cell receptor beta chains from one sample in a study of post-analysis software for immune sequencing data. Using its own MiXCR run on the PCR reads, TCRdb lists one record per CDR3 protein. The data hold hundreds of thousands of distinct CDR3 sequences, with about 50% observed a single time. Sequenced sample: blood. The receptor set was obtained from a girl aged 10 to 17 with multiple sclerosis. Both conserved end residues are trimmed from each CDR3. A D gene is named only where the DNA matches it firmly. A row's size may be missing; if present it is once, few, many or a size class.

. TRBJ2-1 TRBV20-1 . SALGLSYNEQF
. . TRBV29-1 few SVGQGVGFEQY
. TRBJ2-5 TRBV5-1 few ASKRGLEETQY
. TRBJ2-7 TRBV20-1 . SARDNGRYYEQY
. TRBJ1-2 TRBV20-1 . SASTTGVYGYT
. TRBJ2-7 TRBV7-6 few ASSSAGGRHEQY
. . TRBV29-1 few SVEDLASYEQY
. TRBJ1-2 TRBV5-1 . ASTVVVGGGYT
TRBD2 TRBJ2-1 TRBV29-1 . SVARATSGRAGEQF
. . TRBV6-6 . ASTELSGRLDEQY
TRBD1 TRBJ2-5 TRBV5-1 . ASSLGQATQETQY
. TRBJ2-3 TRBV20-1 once SAIPNPGSTDTQY
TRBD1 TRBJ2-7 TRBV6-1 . ASSDSGTGTYEQY
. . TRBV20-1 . SASRTPQETQY
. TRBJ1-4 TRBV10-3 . AISEVGVGEKLF
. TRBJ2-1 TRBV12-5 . ASGPKGGWDNEQF
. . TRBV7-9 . ASSSQPAGPSLVWQF
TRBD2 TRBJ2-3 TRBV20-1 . SARGLAGRYTDTQY
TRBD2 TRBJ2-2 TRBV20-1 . SAPPSGRARTGELF
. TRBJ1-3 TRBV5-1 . ASSLEVSPADTIY
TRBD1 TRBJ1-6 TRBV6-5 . ASSYSQGARSYNSPLH
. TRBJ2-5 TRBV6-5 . ASSYIARGYQETQY
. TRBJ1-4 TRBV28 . ASSLGGRGSEKLF
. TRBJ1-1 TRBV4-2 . ASSQPTGRAEAF
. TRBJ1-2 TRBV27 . ASSLSPGNYGYT
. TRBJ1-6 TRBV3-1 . ASSPVGYNSPLH
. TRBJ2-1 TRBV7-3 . ASSPRDYNEQF
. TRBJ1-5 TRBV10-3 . AISPGGSHNQPQH
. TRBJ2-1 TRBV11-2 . ASSSMSGNNEQF
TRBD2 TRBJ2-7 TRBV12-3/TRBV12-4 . ASSQTGLRYYEQY
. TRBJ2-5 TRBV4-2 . ASSQASRLAQY
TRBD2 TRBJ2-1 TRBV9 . ASSVTGGGYNEQF
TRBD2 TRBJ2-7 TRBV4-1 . ASSQDGLAGGSSSYEHY
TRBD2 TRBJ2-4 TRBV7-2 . ASSSRASGGAKNIQY
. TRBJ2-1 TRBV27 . ASSLSAVFNEQF
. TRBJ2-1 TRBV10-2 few ASRAGEQF
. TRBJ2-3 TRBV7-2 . ASSLNYKDTQY
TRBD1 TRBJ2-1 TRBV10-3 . AISETGGSYNEQF
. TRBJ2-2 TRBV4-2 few ASSQDLPGLYTGELF